This TCR beta chain was sequenced for a study of blood T cell repertoires in COVID-19. Germline CDR1 is MNHEY and CDR2 is SVGAGI. CDR3 length equals 15 residues. The V and J ends lost 6 bases and 4 bases, in that order; junction bases with no gene match: 7. The assay was immunoSEQ multiplex PCR, and TCRdb's table has in-frame clones only and misses some. The data show about 260,000 clones, roughly 86% seen once. This sequence joins TRBV6-5 and TRBJ2-5; TRBD2 aligns across 11 bases. The receptor was isolated from a man in his late teens or twenties with active or convalescent COVID-19. Sequenced: peripheral blood. The CDR3 sequence is CASRDHGTSGETQYF. In nucleotides, the CDR3 is TGTGCCAGCAGAGACCACGGGACTAGCGGAGAGACCCAGTACTTC.